This section outlines one T cell receptor beta chain sequence together with its context. Its matching antigen is unknown. The entry originates in a study of T cell responses to AZD1222 COVID-19 vaccine. At the level of the study: The analysis combined second doses at about 4 or about 12 weeks.

Method: immunoSEQ multiplex PCR; TCRdb's copy keeps in-frame clones and lacks some. The table lists 65,000 to 90,000 clones, 86% of them singletons. Trimming shortened V by 2 bases and J by 3 bases, and 8 bases separated the two germline ends. Per the germline V gene, CDR1 is MNHEY and CDR2 is SVGEGT. The CDR3 length is 14 residues. Study-level findings and limits: Among the donors, most were white British and more were female, and clonal diversity was possibly underestimated. There were vaccine-associated CD4 TCRs across spike, dominant at 160-218 and 743-854. All repertoire sampling was performed exclusively after the peak T cell response.

The V call is TRBV6-2 or TRBV6-3, the J call TRBJ2-1, with D possibly TRBD2 on 6 matching bases. The sequencing here drew on peripheral blood, taken on day 0 of AZD1222 vaccination. The clonotype originates from an adult in good health. DNA for the CDR3: TGTGCCAGCAGTTACCGCGGGATCTACAATGAGCAGTTCTTC. Encoded protein: CASSYRGIYNEQFF.